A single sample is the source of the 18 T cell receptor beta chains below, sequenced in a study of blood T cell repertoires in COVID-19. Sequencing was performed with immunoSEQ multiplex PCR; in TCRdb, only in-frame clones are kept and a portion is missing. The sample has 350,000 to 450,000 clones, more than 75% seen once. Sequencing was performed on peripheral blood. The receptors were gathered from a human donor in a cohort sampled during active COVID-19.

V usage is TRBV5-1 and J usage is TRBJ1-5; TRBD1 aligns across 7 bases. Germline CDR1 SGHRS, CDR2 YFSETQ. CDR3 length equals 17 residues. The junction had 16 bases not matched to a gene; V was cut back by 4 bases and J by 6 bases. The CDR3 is CASSPFGQGEHRQPQHF. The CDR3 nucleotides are TGCGCCAGCAGCCCCTTCGGTCAGGGGGAGCATCGTCAGCCCCAGCATTTT.

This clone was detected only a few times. The CDR3 here is CASSAIQANTEAFF. In DNA form, the CDR3 reads TGTGCCAGCAGTGCCATCCAGGCGAACACTGAAGCTTTCTTT. V is TRBV2 and J is TRBJ1-1; D gene ambiguous. Per germline, CDR1 SNHLY and CDR2 FYNNEI. V was pared by 4 bases and J by 1 base, with 10 bases between. CDR3 length: 14 residues.

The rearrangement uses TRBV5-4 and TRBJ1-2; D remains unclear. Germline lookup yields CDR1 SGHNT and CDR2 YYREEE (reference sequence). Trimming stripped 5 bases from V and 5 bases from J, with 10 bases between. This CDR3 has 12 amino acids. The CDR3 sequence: CASRRLGYGYTF. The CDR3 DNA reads TGTGCCAGCAGACGACTCGGGTATGGCTACACCTTC.

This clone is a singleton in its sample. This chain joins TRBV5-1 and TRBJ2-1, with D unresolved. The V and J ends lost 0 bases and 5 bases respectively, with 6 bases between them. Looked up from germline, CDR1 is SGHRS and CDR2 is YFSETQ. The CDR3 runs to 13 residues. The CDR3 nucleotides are TGCGCCAGCAGCTTGGCGGTCGACAATGAGCAGTTCTTC. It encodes CASSLAVDNEQFF.

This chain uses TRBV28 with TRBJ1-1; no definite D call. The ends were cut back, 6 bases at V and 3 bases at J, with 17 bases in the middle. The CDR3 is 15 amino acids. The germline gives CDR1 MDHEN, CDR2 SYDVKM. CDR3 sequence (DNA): TGTGCCAGCAGAAAATGGTGGAGATTGGACACTGAAGCTTTCTTT. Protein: CASRKWWRLDTEAFF.

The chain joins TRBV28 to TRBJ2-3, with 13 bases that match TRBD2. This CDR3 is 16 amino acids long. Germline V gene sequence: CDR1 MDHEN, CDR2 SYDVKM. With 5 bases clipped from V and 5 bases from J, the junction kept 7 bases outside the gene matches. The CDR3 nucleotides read TGTGCCAGCAGTCCCGGACTAGCGGGAGTTGGAGATACGCAGTATTTT. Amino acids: CASSPGLAGVGDTQYF.

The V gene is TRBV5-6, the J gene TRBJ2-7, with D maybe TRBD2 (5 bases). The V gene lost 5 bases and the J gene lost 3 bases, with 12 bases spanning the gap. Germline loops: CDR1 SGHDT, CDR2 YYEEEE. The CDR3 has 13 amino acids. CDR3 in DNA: TGTGCCAGCAGGAGAGGGCTCCACTACGAGCAGTACTTC. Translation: CASRRGLHYEQYF.

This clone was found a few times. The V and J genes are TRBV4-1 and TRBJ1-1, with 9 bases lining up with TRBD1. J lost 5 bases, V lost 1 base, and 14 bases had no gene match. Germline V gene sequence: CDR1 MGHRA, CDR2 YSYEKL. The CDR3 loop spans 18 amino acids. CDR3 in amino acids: CASSQGLYRGRDVTEAFF. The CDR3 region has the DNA TGCGCCAGCAGCCAAGGTTTGTACAGGGGGCGTGATGTGACTGAAGCTTTCTTT.

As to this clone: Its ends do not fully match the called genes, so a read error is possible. The CDR3 sequence is CASSNTGLAGEEQFF. DNA for the CDR3: TGTGCTAGCAGCAATACGGGACTAGCGGGGGAGGAGCAGTTCTTC. The chain links TRBV7-7 to TRBJ2-1, with 14 bases identical to TRBD2. Germline values: CDR1 SSHAT, CDR2 FNYEAQ (reference sequence). The CDR3 runs to 15 residues.

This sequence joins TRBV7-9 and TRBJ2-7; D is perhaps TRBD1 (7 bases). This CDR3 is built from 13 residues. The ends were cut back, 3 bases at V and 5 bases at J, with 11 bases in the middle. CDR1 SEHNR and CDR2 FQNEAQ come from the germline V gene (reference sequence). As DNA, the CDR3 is TGTGCCAGCAGCTTGCGGGACAGCCACGAGCAGTACTTC. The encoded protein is CASSLRDSHEQYF.

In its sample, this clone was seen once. The CDR3 nucleotides are TGTGCCAGCAGCACCGACAGGGGACACGAGCAGTACTTC. Translated, it gives CASSTDRGHEQYF. The chain employs TRBV6-5 and TRBJ2-7, with 8 bases matching TRBD1. The CDR3 length is 13 residues. In germline, CDR1 is MNHEY, CDR2 SVGAGI. J was trimmed by 5 bases and V by 6 bases; bases with no gene match: 6.

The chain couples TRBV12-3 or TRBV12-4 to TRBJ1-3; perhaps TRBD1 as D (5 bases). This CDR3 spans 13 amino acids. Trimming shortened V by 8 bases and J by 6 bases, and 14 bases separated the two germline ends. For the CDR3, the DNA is TGTGCCAGCCGGCCAGGGAGGGAAAACACCATATATTTT. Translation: CASRPGRENTIYF.

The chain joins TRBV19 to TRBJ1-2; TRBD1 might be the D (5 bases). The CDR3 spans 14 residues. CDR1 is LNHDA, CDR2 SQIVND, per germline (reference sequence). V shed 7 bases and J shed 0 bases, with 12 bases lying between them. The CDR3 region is CASTWGPPNYGYTF. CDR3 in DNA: TGTGCCAGTACCTGGGGCCCTCCTAACTATGGCTACACCTTC.

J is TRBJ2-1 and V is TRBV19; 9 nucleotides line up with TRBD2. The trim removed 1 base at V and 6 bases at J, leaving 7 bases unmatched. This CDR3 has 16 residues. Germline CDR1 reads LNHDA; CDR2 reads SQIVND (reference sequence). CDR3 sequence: CASSIGAGGPVNEQFF. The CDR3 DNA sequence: TGTGCCAGTAGTATAGGGGCGGGAGGGCCGGTCAATGAGCAGTTCTTC.

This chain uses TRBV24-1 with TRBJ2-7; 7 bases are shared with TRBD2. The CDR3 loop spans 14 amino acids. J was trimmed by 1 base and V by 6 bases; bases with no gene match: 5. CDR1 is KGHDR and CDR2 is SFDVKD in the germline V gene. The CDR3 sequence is CATSSGAGSYEQYF. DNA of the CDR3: TGTGCCACCAGTAGCGGGGCGGGTTCCTACGAGCAGTACTTC.

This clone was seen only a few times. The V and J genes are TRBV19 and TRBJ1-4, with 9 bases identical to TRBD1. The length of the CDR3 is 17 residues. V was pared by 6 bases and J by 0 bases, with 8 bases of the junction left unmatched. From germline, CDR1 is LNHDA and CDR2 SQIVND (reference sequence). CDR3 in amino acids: CASRPTGGVATNEKLFF. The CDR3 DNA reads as TGTGCCAGTAGGCCGACAGGGGGGGTTGCAACTAATGAAAAACTGTTTTTT. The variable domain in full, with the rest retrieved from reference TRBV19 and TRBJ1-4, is DGGITQSPKYLFRKEGQNVTLSCEQNLNHDAMYWYRQDPGQGLRLIYYSQIVNDFQKGDIAEGYSVSREKKESFPLTVTSAQKNPTAFYLCASRPTGGVATNEKLFFGSGTQLSVL.

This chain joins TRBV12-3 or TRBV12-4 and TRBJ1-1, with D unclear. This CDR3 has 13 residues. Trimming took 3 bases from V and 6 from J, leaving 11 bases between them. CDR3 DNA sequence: TGTGCCAGCAGTTTTCGTCCCAGGTCTGAAGCTTTCTTT. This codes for CASSFRPRSEAFF.

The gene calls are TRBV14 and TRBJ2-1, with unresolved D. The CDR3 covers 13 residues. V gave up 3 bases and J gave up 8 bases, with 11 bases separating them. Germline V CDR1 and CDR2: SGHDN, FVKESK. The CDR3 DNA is TGTGCCAGCAGCCACGGAGTGGTCGATGAGCAGTTCTTC. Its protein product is CASSHGVVDEQFF.